This entry features one T cell receptor beta chain sequence. This entry comes from a study of shared clonotypes between healthy human individuals. Clones were sequenced by immunoSEQ multiplex PCR, and TCRdb holds only the in-frame ones, with some missing. The repertoire holds hundreds of thousands of clones, with approximately 79% as singletons. V shed 4 bases and J shed 7 bases, with 20 bases lying between them. The CDR3 has 15 residues. The V gene's germline CDR1 is KGHSH and CDR2 LQKENI. The source is a woman younger than 45 in good health. The chain combines TRBV18 with TRBJ2-7; TRBD2 is a possible D gene (6 bases). The sample was memory CD4+ T cells sorted from blood. Subset here: CD45RA-negative fraction. This CDR3 reads CASSLSAGSRVEQYF. The DNA for the CDR3 is TGTGCCAGCTCACTCTCGGCGGGGAGTAGGGTAGAGCAGTACTTC. The full variable domain, with the rest looked up from reference TRBV18 and TRBJ2-7, is NAGVMQNPRHLVRRRGQEARLRCSPMKGHSHVYWYRQLPEEGLKFMVYLQKENIIDESGMPKERFSAEFPKEGPSILRIQQVVRGDSAAYFCASSLSAGSRVEQYFGPGTRLTVT.